A selection of T cell receptor beta chains follows, all from one sample in a study of shared clonotypes between healthy human individuals. Method: immunoSEQ multiplex PCR; TCRdb's copy keeps in-frame clones and lacks some. Of 850,000 to 1,100,000 clones detected, 77% appear once; the ten largest clones hold about 0.94%. The sequenced material came from memory CD4+ T cells from PBMCs. The origin of the receptors is a young man in good health. Some clones in this sample may be carry-over from other donors' samples. The CDR3 runs from the conserved cysteine through the conserved F or W.

j_call v_call cdr3_aa
TRBJ2-5 TRBV15 CATSRGTSGLQETQYF
TRBJ1-1 TRBV5-1 CASSSTALQGEAFF
TRBJ2-5 TRBV5-1 CASSYLTSGSGGETQYF
TRBJ2-3 TRBV6-1 CASSEHRDTQYF
TRBJ2-3 TRBV30 CAWSVRLSTSTDTQYF
TRBJ2-7 TRBV2 CASVLGESSYEQYF
TRBJ2-3 TRBV25-1 CASSELAGATDTQYF
TRBJ1-1 TRBV7-2 CASSRTGLNTEAFF
TRBJ2-1 TRBV7-2 CASSLSWAYNEQFF
TRBJ2-7 TRBV30 CACSSGSSYEQYF
TRBJ1-4 TRBV5-8 CASSLDWGDEKLFF
TRBJ1-1 TRBV19 CASSLATSRTEAFF
TRBJ2-3 TRBV7-3 CASSSTRADTQYF